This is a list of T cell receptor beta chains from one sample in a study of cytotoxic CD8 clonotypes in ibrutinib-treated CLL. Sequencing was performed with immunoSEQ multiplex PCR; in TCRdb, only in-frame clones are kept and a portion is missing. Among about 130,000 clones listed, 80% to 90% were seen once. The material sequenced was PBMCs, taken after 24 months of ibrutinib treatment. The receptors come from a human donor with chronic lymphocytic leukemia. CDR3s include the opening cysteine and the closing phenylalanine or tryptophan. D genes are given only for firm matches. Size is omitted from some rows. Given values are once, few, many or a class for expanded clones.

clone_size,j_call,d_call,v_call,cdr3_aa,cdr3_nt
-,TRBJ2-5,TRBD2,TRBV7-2,CASSLPPTSGGETQYF,TGTGCCAGCAGCTTACCCCCCACTAGCGGGGGAGAGACCCAGTACTTC
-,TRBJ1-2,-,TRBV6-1,CASSGIYGYTF,TGTGCCAGCAGTGGGATCTATGGCTACACCTTC
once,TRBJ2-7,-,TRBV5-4,CASSLGGVSSYEQYF,TGTGCCAGCAGCTTGGGGGGGGTCTCCTCCTACGAGCAGTACTTC
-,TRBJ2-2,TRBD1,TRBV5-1,CASSLGQGVTGELFF,TGCGCCAGCAGCTTAGGACAGGGTGTCACCGGGGAGCTGTTTTTT
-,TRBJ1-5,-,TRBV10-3,CATLSGFNQPQHF,TGTGCCACGCTCTCAGGGTTCAATCAGCCCCAGCATTTT
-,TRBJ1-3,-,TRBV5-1,CASSPTRTGNTIYF,TGTGCCAGCAGCCCGACCCGGACAGGAAACACCATATATTTT
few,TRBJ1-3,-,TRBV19,CASSIAGRGGNTIYF,TGTGCCAGTAGTATAGCGGGCCGCGGCGGAAACACCATATATTTT
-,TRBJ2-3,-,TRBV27,CASSRPGRGTDTQYF,TGTGCCAGCAGTCGGCCGGGGCGTGGCACAGATACGCAGTATTTT
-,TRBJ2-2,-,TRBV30,CAWRDSNTGELFF,TGTGCCTGGAGGGACTCGAACACCGGGGAGCTGTTTTTT
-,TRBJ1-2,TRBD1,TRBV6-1,CASSLRDRGDYGYTF,TGTGCCAGCAGCCTACGGGACAGGGGTGACTATGGCTACACCTTC
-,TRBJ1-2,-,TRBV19,CASSPTGPPNYGYTF,TGTGCCAGTAGCCCCACAGGCCCTCCTAACTATGGCTACACCTTC
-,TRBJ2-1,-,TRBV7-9,CASSLLGRGTHNEQFF,TGTGCCAGCAGCTTGCTCGGGCGGGGCACTCACAATGAGCAGTTCTTC
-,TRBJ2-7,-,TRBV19,CASSIGGPSYEQYF,TGTGCCAGTAGTATTGGAGGACCCTCCTACGAGCAGTACTTC
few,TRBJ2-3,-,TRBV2,CASQAGTSTDTQYF,TGTGCCAGTCAAGCCGGGACCAGCACAGATACGCAGTATTTT
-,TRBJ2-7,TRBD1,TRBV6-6,CASSRPGQGPYEQYF,TGTGCCAGCAGTCGACCGGGACAGGGGCCCTACGAGCAGTACTTC
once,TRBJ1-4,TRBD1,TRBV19,CASSYRGKEEKLFF,TGTGCCAGTAGTTACAGGGGTAAGGAGGAAAAACTGTTTTTT
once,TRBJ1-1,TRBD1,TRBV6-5,CASTRGQGEAFF,TGTGCCAGCACTAGAGGACAGGGAGAAGCTTTCTTT
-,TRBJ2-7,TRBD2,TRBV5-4,CASSFGRKRPSYEQYF,TGTGCCAGCAGCTTCGGGAGGAAGAGGCCCTCCTACGAGCAGTACTTC
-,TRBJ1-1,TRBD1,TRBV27,CASSKRDRASEAFF,TGTGCCAGCAGTAAGCGGGACAGGGCTTCTGAAGCTTTCTTT
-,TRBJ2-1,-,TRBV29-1,CSVGESGQQFF,TGCAGCGTGGGAGAATCGGGACAGCAGTTCTTC
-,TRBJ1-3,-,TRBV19,CASSLTPAGSGNTIYF,TGTGCCAGTAGTCTAACCCCGGCAGGCTCTGGAAACACCATATATTTT
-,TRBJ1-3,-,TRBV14,CASSQVRAGQDTIYF,TGTGCCAGCAGCCAAGTTCGTGCAGGGCAGGACACCATATATTTT